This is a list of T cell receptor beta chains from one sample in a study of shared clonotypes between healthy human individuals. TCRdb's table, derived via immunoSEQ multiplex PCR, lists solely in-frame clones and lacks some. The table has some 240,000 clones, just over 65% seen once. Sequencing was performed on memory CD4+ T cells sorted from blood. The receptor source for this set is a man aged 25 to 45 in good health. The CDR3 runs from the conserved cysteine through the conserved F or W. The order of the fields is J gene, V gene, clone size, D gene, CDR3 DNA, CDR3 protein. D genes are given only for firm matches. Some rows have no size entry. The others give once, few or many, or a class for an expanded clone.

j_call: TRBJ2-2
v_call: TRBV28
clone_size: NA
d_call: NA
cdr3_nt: TGTGCCAGCAGCGGCGCGAACACCGGGGAGCTGTTTTTT
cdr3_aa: CASSGANTGELFF

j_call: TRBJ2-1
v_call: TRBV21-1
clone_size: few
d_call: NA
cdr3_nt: TGTGCCAGCAGCAGCCGGATAACTAGCGGCCGGTACAATGAGCAGTTCTTC
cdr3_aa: CASSSRITSGRYNEQFF

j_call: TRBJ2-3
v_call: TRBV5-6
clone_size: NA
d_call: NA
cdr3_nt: TGTGCCACAAGGGCTGGGGCAGATACGCAGTATTTT
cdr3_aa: CATRAGADTQYF

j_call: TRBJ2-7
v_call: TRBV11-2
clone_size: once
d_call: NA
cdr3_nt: TGTGCCAGCAGCTTCGGGGTCACAGCCTCCTACGAGCAGTACTTC
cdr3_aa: CASSFGVTASYEQYF

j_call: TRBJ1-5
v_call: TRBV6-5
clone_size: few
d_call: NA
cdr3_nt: TGTGCCAGCAGTTTTCGGGCCCCAGGATGGAATCAGCCCCAGCATTTT
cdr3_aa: CASSFRAPGWNQPQHF

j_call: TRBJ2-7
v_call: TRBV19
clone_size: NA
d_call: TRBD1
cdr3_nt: TGTGCCAGTAGTACAACCGGGACAGGGAGCTACGAGCAGTACTTC
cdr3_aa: CASSTTGTGSYEQYF

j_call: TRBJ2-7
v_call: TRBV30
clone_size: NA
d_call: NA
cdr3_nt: TGTGCCTGGAGTGTATGGGGGAACGCGGCCGAGCAGTACTTC
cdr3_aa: CAWSVWGNAAEQYF

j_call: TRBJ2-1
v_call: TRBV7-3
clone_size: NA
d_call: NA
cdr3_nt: TGTGCCAGCAGCGATAAAAACTACAATGAGCAGTTCTTC
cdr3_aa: CASSDKNYNEQFF

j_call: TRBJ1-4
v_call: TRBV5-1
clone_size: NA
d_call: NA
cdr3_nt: TGCGCCAGCAGAGTTCCTAATGAAAAACTGTTTTTT
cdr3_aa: CASRVPNEKLFF

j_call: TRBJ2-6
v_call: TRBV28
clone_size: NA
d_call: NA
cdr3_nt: TGTGCCAGCGGCTCCGATCGGGGCTCTGGGGCCAACGTCCTGACTTTC
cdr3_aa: CASGSDRGSGANVLTF

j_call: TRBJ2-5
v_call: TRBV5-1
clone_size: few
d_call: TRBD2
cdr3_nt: TGCGCCAGCAGCTTTAGCGGGAGTGGTGAGACCCAGTACTTC
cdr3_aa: CASSFSGSGETQYF

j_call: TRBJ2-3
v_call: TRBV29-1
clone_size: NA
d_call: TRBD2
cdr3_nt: TGCAGCGGTTCTTCCGGGAGGGCCGCGACGCAGTATTTT
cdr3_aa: CSGSSGRAATQYF

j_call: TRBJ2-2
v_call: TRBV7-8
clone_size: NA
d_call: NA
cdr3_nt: TGTGCCAGCAGCTTTTTAAGGGTACCGACCACCGGGGAGCTGTTTTTT
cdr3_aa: CASSFLRVPTTGELFF

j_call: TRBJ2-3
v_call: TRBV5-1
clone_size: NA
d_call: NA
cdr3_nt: TGCGCCAGCAGTACGCCATCCACAGATACGCAGTATTTT
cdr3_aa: CASSTPSTDTQYF

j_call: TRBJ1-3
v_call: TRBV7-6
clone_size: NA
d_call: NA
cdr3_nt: TGTGCCAGCAGCTTGGGGACATCCGCCTCTGGAAACACCATATATTTT
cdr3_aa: CASSLGTSASGNTIYF

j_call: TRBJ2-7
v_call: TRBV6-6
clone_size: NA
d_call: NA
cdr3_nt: TGTGCCAGCAGTTCGGAGGGCTGGTTTTACGACGAGCAGTACTTC
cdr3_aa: CASSSEGWFYDEQYF

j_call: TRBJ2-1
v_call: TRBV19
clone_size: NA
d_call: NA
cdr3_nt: TGTGCCAGTACAGGTAGGGTAGAAGCCTACAATGAGCAGTTCTTC
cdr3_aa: CASTGRVEAYNEQFF

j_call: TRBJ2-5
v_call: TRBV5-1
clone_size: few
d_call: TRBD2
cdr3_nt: TGCGCCAGCAGCCCCGGACTAGCGGGAAACCTCCATGAGACCCAGTACTTC
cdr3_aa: CASSPGLAGNLHETQYF

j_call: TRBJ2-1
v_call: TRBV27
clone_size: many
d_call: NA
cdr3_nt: TGTGCCGCCCGGCCGCTACATCGCAACTACCACTATGAGCAGTTCTTC
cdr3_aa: CAARPLHRNYHYEQFF

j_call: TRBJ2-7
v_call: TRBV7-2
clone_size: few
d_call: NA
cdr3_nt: TGTGCCAGCAGAACCCACGGGAATTCCTACGAGCAGTACTTC
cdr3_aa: CASRTHGNSYEQYF

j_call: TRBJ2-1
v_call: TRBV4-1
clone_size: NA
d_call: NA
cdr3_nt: TGCGCCAGCAGCCAAGGAACAGGGATTTTTCACAATGAGCAGTTCTTC
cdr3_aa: CASSQGTGIFHNEQFF

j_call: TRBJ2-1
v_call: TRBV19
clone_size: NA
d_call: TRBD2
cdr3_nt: TGTGCCAGTAGTATAGACCCAGCGGGAGGCCTTAAAAATGAGCAGTTCTTC
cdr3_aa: CASSIDPAGGLKNEQFF

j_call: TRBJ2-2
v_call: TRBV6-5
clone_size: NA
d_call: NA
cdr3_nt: TGTGCCAGCAGCCAAAGGGGGGAGCTGTTTTTT
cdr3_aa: CASSQRGELFF

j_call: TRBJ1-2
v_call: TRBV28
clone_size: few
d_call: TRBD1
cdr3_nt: TGTGCCAGCAGTTCGGCGACAGGGGATTATGGCTACACCTTC
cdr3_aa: CASSSATGDYGYTF

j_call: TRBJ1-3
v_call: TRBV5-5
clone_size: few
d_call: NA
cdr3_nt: TGTGCCAGCAGTCAGGACCTTAACCCCGGAAACACCATATATTTT
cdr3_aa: CASSQDLNPGNTIYF

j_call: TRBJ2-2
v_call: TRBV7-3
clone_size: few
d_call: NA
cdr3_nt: TGTGCCAGCAGCTTAACGATTCGAGGTATTAGCGGTAACACCGGGGAGCTGTTTTTT
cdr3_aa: CASSLTIRGISGNTGELFF

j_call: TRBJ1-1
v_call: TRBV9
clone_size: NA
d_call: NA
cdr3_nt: TGTGCCAGCAGCGTAGGGATCACAGGGAGATGGGGCATGAACACTGAAGCTTTCTTT
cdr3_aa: CASSVGITGRWGMNTEAFF

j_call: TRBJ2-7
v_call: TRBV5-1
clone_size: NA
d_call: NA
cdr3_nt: TGCGCCACCGCGACTAGTCCTTTTTACGAGCAGTACTTC
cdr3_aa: CATATSPFYEQYF

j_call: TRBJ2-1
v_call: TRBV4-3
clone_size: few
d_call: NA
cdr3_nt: TGCGCCAGCAGCCAAAATGGGCAGGCTTACAATGAGCAGTTCTTC
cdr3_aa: CASSQNGQAYNEQFF

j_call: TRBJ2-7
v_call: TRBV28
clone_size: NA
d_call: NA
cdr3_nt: TGTGCCAGCAGAACCGGGACAAGGGGAGGTAGCTCCTACGAGCAGTACTTC
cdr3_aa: CASRTGTRGGSSYEQYF

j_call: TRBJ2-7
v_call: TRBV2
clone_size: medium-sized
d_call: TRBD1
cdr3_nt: TGTGCCAGCAGTGGACAGGGGGCGGAAAAGTACTTC
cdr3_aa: CASSGQGAEKYF

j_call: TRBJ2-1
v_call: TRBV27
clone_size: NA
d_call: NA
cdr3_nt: TGTGCCAGCCGCTTCCGCGCAATTAGTTACTATGAGCAGTTCTTC
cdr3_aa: CASRFRAISYYEQFF

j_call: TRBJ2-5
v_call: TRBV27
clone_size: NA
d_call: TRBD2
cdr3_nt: TGTGCCAGCAGCCGAATACTAGCGGGAGGAGTGGAGACCCAGTACTTC
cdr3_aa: CASSRILAGGVETQYF

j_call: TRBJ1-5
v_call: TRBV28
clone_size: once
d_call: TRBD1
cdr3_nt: TGTGCCAGCAGTTTATACTGGGACAGTCAGCCCCAGCATTTT
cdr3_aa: CASSLYWDSQPQHF

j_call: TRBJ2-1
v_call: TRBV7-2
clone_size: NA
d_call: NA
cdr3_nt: TGTGCCAGCAGCTTTTTAGCGGCATACAATGAGCAGTTCTTC
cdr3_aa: CASSFLAAYNEQFF

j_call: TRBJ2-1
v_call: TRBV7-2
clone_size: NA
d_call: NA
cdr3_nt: TGTGCCAGCAGCTGGACACCGGACAATGAGCAGTTCTTC
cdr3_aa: CASSWTPDNEQFF

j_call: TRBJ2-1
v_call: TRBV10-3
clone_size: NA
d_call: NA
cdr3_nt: TGTGCCATCAGTGTCCTCGGGAGTGTGGCCTACAATGAGCAGTTCTTC
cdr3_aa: CAISVLGSVAYNEQFF

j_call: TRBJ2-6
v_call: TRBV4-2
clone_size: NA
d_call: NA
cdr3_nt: TGTGCCAGCAGCCAACTCACCTCTGGGGCCAACGTCCTGACTTTC
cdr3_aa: CASSQLTSGANVLTF

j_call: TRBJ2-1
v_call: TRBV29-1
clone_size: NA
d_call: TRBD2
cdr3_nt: TGCAGCCCCCGGATGGGACGCGGAGGGGAGGGGGAGCAGTTCTTC
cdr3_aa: CSPRMGRGGEGEQFF

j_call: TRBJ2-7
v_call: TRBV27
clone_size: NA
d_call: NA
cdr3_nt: TGTGCCAGCAGTCCGCCACCCTCGCCCTACGAGCAGTACTTC
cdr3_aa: CASSPPPSPYEQYF

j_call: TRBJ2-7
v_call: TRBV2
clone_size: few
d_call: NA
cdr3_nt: TGTGCCAGCAGTGAAGTGTACCACTCCTACGAGCAGTACTTC
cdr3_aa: CASSEVYHSYEQYF

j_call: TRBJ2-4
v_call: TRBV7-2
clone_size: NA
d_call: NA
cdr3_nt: TGTGCCAGCAGCTTATGGGTCGGGGCTATGAACCTAGCCAAAAACATTCAGTACTTC
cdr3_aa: CASSLWVGAMNLAKNIQYF

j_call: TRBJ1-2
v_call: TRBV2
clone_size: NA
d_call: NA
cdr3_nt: TGTGCCAGCAGTGAATCAGGGCGAGGCTACACCTTC
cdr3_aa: CASSESGRGYTF

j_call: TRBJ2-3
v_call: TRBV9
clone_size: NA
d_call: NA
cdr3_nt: TGTGCCAGCAGCGGTGGGCCCACAGATACGCAGTATTTT
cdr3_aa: CASSGGPTDTQYF

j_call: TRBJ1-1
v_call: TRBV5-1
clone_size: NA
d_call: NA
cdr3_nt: TGCGCCAGCAGCCCCGCCCCTTCTGGAGCCATGAACACTGAAGCTTTCTTT
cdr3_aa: CASSPAPSGAMNTEAFF

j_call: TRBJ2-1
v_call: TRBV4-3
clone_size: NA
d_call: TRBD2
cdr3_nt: TGCGCCAGCAGCCAAGATCTAGTGGGGCTAGCGGGAGGATATGAGCAGTTCTTC
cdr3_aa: CASSQDLVGLAGGYEQFF

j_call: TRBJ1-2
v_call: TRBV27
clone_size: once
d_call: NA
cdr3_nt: TGTGCCAGCCAGTACAGGGCGAACTATGGCTACACCTTC
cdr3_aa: CASQYRANYGYTF

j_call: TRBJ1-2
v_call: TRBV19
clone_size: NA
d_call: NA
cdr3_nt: TGTGCCAGTGATGACAGGACCTTTGGCTACACCTTC
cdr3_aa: CASDDRTFGYTF

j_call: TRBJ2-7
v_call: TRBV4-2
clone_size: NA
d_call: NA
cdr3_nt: TGTGCCAGCAGCCAAGACGCCTACGAGCAGTACTTC
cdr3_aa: CASSQDAYEQYF

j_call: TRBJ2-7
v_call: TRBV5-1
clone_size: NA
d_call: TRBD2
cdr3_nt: TGCGCCAGCAGCTTGGATGGGAGGGCTCCCTACGAGCAGTACTTC
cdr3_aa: CASSLDGRAPYEQYF

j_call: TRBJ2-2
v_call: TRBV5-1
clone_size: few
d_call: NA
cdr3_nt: TGCGCCAGCAGCTTGAATGGCGGGGAGCTGTTTTTT
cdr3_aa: CASSLNGGELFF

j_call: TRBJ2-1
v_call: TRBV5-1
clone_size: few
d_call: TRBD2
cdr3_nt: TGCGCCAGCAGCCTACTGGGGTCTAGCGGAAGACTTTACAATGAGCAGTTCTTC
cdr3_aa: CASSLLGSSGRLYNEQFF

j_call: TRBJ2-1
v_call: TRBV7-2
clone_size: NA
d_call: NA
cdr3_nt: TGTGCCAGCAGTTACGGACTCAGCTTGGGCAATGAGCAGTTCTTC
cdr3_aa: CASSYGLSLGNEQFF